The 9 T cell receptor beta chains given below trace back to one sample, sequenced in a study of cytomegalovirus exposure and HLA in healthy donors. Clones were sequenced by immunoSEQ multiplex PCR, and TCRdb holds only the in-frame ones, with some missing. The sample records 220,000 or so clones, around four fifths being singletons. Material: PBMCs. These receptors were collected from a woman in her late teens or twenties in good health and CMV-seronegative.

The chain has TRBV6-5 and TRBJ1-2; unclear D gene. The CDR3 is made up of 12 amino acids. V was cut by 7 bases and J by 0 bases, with 6 bases left in between. Germline CDR1 MNHEY, CDR2 SVGAGI. The CDR3 region is CASTQANYGYTF. CDR3 DNA: TGTGCCAGCACCCAAGCTAACTATGGCTACACCTTC.

This sequence joins TRBV6-5 and TRBJ2-7; TRBD2 agrees at 9 bases. Looked up from germline, CDR1 is MNHEY and CDR2 is SVGAGI. The CDR3 length is 15 residues. The ends lost 5 bases at V and 7 bases at J; junction bases unmatched: 12. The CDR3 spells CASSTSSGTRGEQYF. DNA of the CDR3: TGTGCCAGCAGTACCTCTAGCGGGACTCGGGGGGAGCAGTACTTC.

J is TRBJ2-1 and V is TRBV9; D call uncertain. CDR1 SGDLS and CDR2 YYNGEE come from the germline V gene. The CDR3 sequence is 15 residues long. V was trimmed by 0 bases and J by 1 base, leaving 8 bases between them. The CDR3: CASSVGSWSYNEQFF. CDR3 nucleotides: TGTGCCAGCAGCGTAGGAAGTTGGTCCTACAATGAGCAGTTCTTC. The variable domain in full, with the rest retrieved from reference TRBV9 and TRBJ2-1, is DSGVTQTPKHLITATGQRVTLRCSPRSGDLSVYWYQQSLDQGLQFLIQYYNGEERAKGNILERFSAQQFPDLHSELNLSSLELGDSALYFCASSVGSWSYNEQFFGPGTRLTVL.

The chain combines TRBV11-2 with TRBJ2-1; the D gene is possibly TRBD1 (6 bases). The length of the CDR3 is 14 residues. Germline values: CDR1 SGHAT, CDR2 FQNNGV. The V and J ends lost 5 bases and 2 bases respectively, with 10 bases between them. The CDR3 nucleotides read TGTGCCAGCAGCGTACAGGGCCCCTACAATGAGCAGTTCTTC. Amino acids: CASSVQGPYNEQFF. Using reference TRBV11-2 and TRBJ2-1 for the parts outside the CDR3, the full variable domain is EAGVAQSPRYKIIEKRQSVAFWCNPISGHATLYWYQQILGQGPKLLIQFQNNGVVDDSQLPKDRFSAERLKGVDSTLKIQPAKLEDSAVYLCASSVQGPYNEQFFGPGTRLTVL.

This rearrangement joins TRBV19 to TRBJ2-1; 10 nucleotides line up with TRBD2. V shed 4 bases, J shed 4 bases, and the junction held 4 bases outside the gene matches. CDR1 and CDR2 (germline): LNHDA, SQIVND (reference sequence). This CDR3 has 15 residues. The CDR3: CASSSIAGGYNEQFF. The CDR3 DNA follows: TGTGCCAGTAGTAGTATAGCGGGAGGTTACAATGAGCAGTTCTTC. Drawing the rest from reference TRBV19 and TRBJ2-1, the complete variable domain is DGGITQSPKYLFRKEGQNVTLSCEQNLNHDAMYWYRQDPGQGLRLIYYSQIVNDFQKGDIAEGYSVSREKKESFPLTVTSAQKNPTAFYLCASSSIAGGYNEQFFGPGTRLTVL.

The chain has TRBV7-9 and TRBJ1-4; weak D call: TRBD1 (6 bases). From germline, CDR1 is SEHNR and CDR2 FQNEAQ (reference sequence). The CDR3 is made up of 14 amino acids. V lost 4 bases and J lost 10, with 16 bases in between. CDR3 nucleotide sequence: TGTGCCAGCAGCTCTTCAGGGGACCCGGGAAAACTGTTTTTT. Translating it yields CASSSSGDPGKLFF.

The rearrangement uses TRBV18 and TRBJ2-7, with D perhaps matching TRBD1 (5 bases). CDR1 is KGHSH and CDR2 is LQKENI in the germline V gene. The CDR3 is made up of 15 amino acids. V lost 2 bases and J lost 3, with 14 bases in between. The CDR3 region is CASSPDRHRLYEQYF. For the CDR3, the DNA is TGTGCCAGCTCACCAGACAGACACCGGCTCTACGAGCAGTACTTC. Using reference TRBV18 and TRBJ2-7 for the parts outside the CDR3, the full variable domain is NAGVMQNPRHLVRRRGQEARLRCSPMKGHSHVYWYRQLPEEGLKFMVYLQKENIIDESGMPKERFSAEFPKEGPSILRIQQVVRGDSAAYFCASSPDRHRLYEQYFGPGTRLTVT.

The V gene is TRBV10-3, the J gene TRBJ2-7; no definite D call. Per germline, CDR1 ENHRY and CDR2 SYGVKD. This CDR3 is built from 13 residues. V was trimmed by 10 bases and J by 1 base, leaving 14 bases between them. This CDR3 reads CATTEENSYEQYF. The DNA of the CDR3 is TGTGCCACCACCGAGGAGAATTCCTACGAGCAGTACTTC.

The chain links TRBV9 to TRBJ1-1; the D gene is possibly TRBD1 (5 bases). The CDR3 runs 15 residues. Between the trimmed V and J ends, which lost 2 bases and 4 bases, there was a span of 15 bases. Looked up from germline, CDR1 is SGDLS and CDR2 is YYNGEE. CDR3 DNA: TGTGCCAGCAGCGTCTTCGGGGTGGGGGGCACTGAAGCTTTCTTT. It specifies CASSVFGVGGTEAFF.